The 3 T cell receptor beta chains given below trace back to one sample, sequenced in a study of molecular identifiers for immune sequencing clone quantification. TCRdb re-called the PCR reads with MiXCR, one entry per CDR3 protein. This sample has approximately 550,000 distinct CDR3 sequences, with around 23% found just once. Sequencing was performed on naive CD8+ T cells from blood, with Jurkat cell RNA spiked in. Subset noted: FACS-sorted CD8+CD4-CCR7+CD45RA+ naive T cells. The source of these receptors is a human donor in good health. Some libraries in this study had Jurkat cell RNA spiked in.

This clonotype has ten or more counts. CDR3 in amino acids: CSARSDGETQYF. In DNA form, the CDR3 reads TGCAGTGCTCGTAGCGATGGAGAGACCCAGTACTTC. V usage is TRBV20-1 and J usage is TRBJ2-5; D may be TRBD2 (5 bases). In germline, CDR1 is DFQATT, CDR2 SNEGSKA (reference sequence). Trimming removed 5 bases at V and 4 bases at J, with 11 bases between. The CDR3 contains 12 residues.

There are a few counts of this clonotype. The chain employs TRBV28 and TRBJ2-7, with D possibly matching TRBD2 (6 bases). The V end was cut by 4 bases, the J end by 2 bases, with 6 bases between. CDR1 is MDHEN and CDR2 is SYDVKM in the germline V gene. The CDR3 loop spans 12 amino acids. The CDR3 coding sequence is TGTGCCAGCAGTTGGACTACCTACGAGCAGTACTTC. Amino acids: CASSWTTYEQYF.

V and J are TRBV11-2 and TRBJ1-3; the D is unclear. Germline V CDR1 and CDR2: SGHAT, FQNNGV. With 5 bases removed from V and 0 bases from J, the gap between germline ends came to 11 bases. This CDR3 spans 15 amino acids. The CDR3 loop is CASSLERDSGNTIYF. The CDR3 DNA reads TGTGCCAGCAGCCTGGAGAGAGACTCTGGAAACACCATATATTTT.